This T cell receptor (beta chain) was sequenced for a study of cytomegalovirus exposure and HLA in healthy donors. Study-wide points: TCR beta chains numbering roughly 150 were designated cytomegalovirus-associated. The classifier reportedly diagnosed cytomegalovirus status with high sensitivity and specificity.

Repertoires were generated with immunoSEQ multiplex PCR, while TCRdb's copy carries only in-frame clones and drops some. This sample yields about 160,000 clones, of which approximately 89% are seen a single time; around a tenth belongs to the top ten. This clone appeared a few times. Its antigen is still unknown. The V end lost 3 bases, the J end lost 3 bases, and 8 bases lay between the germline ends. CDR3 length: 14 amino acids. Germline V gene data show CDR1 as MNHEY and CDR2 as SMNVEV (reference sequence). The donors were part of the validation cohort, which consisted of under 150 subjects and was separate from the first cohort of under 750 subjects.

Sequencing input: PBMCs. The TCR was taken from a woman in her late teens or twenties in good health and CMV-seropositive. The chain combines TRBV27 with TRBJ2-2; TRBD1 might be the D (5 bases). CDR3 sequence reads: CASSFAGYTGELFF. In DNA, the CDR3 is TGTGCCAGCAGTTTCGCAGGGTACACCGGGGAGCTGTTTTTT.